These 17 T cell receptor beta chains were all obtained from the same sample, sequenced in a study of T cell changes during pregnancy in multiple sclerosis. Produced via immunoSEQ multiplex PCR; TCRdb's table is partial and in-frame only. The sample includes fewer than 110,000 clones, roughly 92% seen only once; the top ten take roughly 0.88%. Here the sequenced sample was peripheral blood, taken after pregnancy. The receptors stem from a female donor with multiple sclerosis, enrolled in a pregnancy study.

The gene calls are TRBV14 and TRBJ2-3, with a possible D match to TRBD2 (6 bases). This CDR3 has 15 amino acids. Trimming took 3 bases from V and 3 from J, leaving 13 bases between them. The V gene's germline CDR1 is SGHDN and CDR2 FVKESK. CDR3 amino acids: CASSQAGFGTDTQYF. Here the CDR3 DNA reads TGTGCCAGCAGCCAGGCGGGGTTCGGGACAGATACGCAGTATTTT.

The V gene is TRBV7-2, the J gene TRBJ2-5; D is unresolved. Trimming pared 1 base from V and 2 bases from J, leaving 8 bases between. Looked up from germline, CDR1 is SGHTA and CDR2 is FQGNSA. CDR3 size: 14 residues. The CDR3 protein is CASSLGHRQETQYF. DNA for the CDR3: TGTGCCAGCAGCTTAGGCCACAGACAAGAGACCCAGTACTTC.

The chain recombines TRBV7-2 with TRBJ1-1; D is ambiguous. The germline CDR1 and CDR2 sequences are SGHTA and FQGNSA. Trimming stripped 5 bases from V and 3 bases from J, with 10 bases between. CDR3 length: 13 residues. In DNA form, the CDR3 reads TGTGCCAGCAGCCCCCCAGGATACACTGAAGCTTTCTTT. It specifies CASSPPGYTEAFF.

The chain is built from TRBV5-1 and TRBJ1-2, with TRBD1 matching 7 bases. After removal of 5 bases from V and 4 bases from J, the junction contained 8 bases not matched to a gene. The CDR3 extends over 14 amino acids. Germline V CDR1 and CDR2: SGHRS, YFSETQ. The CDR3 region is CASSNRTGGYGYTF. The DNA for the CDR3 is TGCGCCAGCAGTAACCGGACAGGCGGCTATGGCTACACCTTC.

The chain couples TRBV7-6 to TRBJ2-5; D is ambiguous. There are 15 residues in the CDR3. CDR1 is SGHVS, CDR2 FNYEAQ, per germline. V was clipped by 5 bases and J by 0 bases, with 13 bases between them. The CDR3 is CASSLLRQDQETQYF. The CDR3 nucleotides are TGTGCCAGCAGCCTCCTGCGACAAGACCAAGAGACCCAGTACTTC.

CDR3 residues: CASNTGGSSYNEQFF. The CDR3 region has the DNA TGTGCCAGCAACACCGGCGGGAGCTCCTACAATGAGCAGTTCTTC. This chain connects TRBV9 to TRBJ2-1; 7 positions agree with TRBD2. The CDR3 has 15 amino acids. Losses at the gene ends were 6 bases for V and 0 bases for J; bases not matched to a gene: 6. Germline assignment: CDR1 SGDLS and CDR2 YYNGEE. Based on the CDR3 plus reference TRBV9 and TRBJ2-1, the full variable domain is DSGVTQTPKHLITATGQRVTLRCSPRSGDLSVYWYQQSLDQGLQFLIQYYNGEERAKGNILERFSAQQFPDLHSELNLSSLELGDSALYFCASNTGGSSYNEQFFGPGTRLTVL.

This clone was observed a single time. This sequence joins TRBV28 and TRBJ2-2; 10 bases map to TRBD2. The CDR3 consists of 22 residues. The germline gives CDR1 MDHEN, CDR2 SYDVKM. Losses at the gene ends were 6 bases for V and 3 bases for J; bases not matched to a gene: 25. This chain's CDR3 is CASSLAGRPSGSVGRYTGELFF. Written as DNA, the CDR3 is TGTGCCAGCAGCCTAGCGGGTCGGCCTAGCGGGAGCGTTGGAAGGTACACCGGGGAGCTGTTTTTT.

The chain couples TRBV27 to TRBJ2-7, with D uncertain. The germline V gene has CDR1 MNHEY and CDR2 SMNVEV (reference sequence). The CDR3 contains 14 residues. The germline V and J ends were trimmed by 2 bases and 0 bases, with 8 bases remaining between them. The CDR3 sequence is CASSLVRNSYEQYF. The CDR3 coding sequence is TGTGCCAGCAGTTTAGTGAGGAACTCCTACGAGCAGTACTTC.

The gene calls are TRBV6-4 and TRBJ1-4; 8 bases agree with TRBD1. Germline V CDR1 and CDR2: MRHNA, SNTAGT. The V segment lost 3 bases and the J segment 1 base; nucleotides outside the gene matches: 13. The CDR3 spans 19 residues. CDR3 in amino acids: CASSDETGARGGTNEKLFF. DNA for the CDR3: TGTGCCAGCAGTGATGAGACAGGGGCCAGGGGCGGAACTAATGAAAAACTGTTTTTT.

This chain connects TRBV30 to TRBJ2-5; 8 bases are a match to TRBD2. The CDR3 length is 13 residues. Germline assignment: CDR1 GTSNPN and CDR2 SVGIG (reference sequence). Trimming took 6 bases from V and 5 from J; bases not matched to a gene: 8. CDR3 nucleotide sequence: TGTGCCTGTACCCGGGGGGGAGGGGAGACCCAGTACTTC. Amino acid sequence: CACTRGGGETQYF.

The rearrangement joins TRBV11-3 to TRBJ2-1; possible D gene TRBD2, 6 bases. There are 15 residues in the CDR3. The germline V gene encodes CDR1 SGHNT and CDR2 YENEEA. The V gene lost 1 base and the J gene lost 5 bases, with 12 bases spanning the gap. The CDR3 spells CASSLGGGHHNEQFF. The CDR3 nucleotides are TGTGCCAGCAGCTTAGGAGGAGGGCACCACAATGAGCAGTTCTTC.

The rearrangement uses TRBV27 and TRBJ2-1; weak D call: TRBD2 (6 bases). Germline V lookup: CDR1 MNHEY, CDR2 SMNVEV (reference sequence). V lost 6 bases and J lost 2, with 14 bases in between. The CDR3 has 15 amino acids. The CDR3 DNA sequence: TGTGCCAGCAGACGGGACTCTGGACCCTACAATGAGCAGTTCTTC. It encodes CASRRDSGPYNEQFF.

For the CDR3, the DNA is TGTGCCAGCAGCTTGGAGGTATCGGGGTCCTTCCAAGAGACCCAGTACTTC. Translated: CASSLEVSGSFQETQYF. The chain links TRBV5-6 to TRBJ2-5, with D possibly matching TRBD2 (5 bases). Germline V gives CDR1 SGHDT, CDR2 YYEEEE. Trimming removed 0 bases from V and 1 base from J, with 16 bases in between. The CDR3 has 17 residues. The full variable domain, completed using reference TRBV5-6 and TRBJ2-5, is DAGVTQSPTHLIKTRGQQVTLRCSPKSGHDTVSWYQQALGQGPQFIFQYYEEEERQRGNFPDRFSGHQFPNYSSELNVNALLLGDSALYLCASSLEVSGSFQETQYFGPGTRLLVL.

V gene TRBV14 combines with J gene TRBJ2-6, with 7 positions matching TRBD1. Germline trimming cut 4 bases from V and 1 base from J; bases unmatched to any gene: 4. Per germline, CDR1 SGHDN and CDR2 FVKESK. This CDR3 comprises 16 residues. As DNA, the CDR3 is TGTGCCAGCAGCCTCGGACAGGCTTCTGGGGCCAACGTCCTGACTTTC. Protein: CASSLGQASGANVLTF.

The V and J genes are TRBV5-1 and TRBJ1-1; D perhaps matches TRBD1 (5 bases). The ends were cut back, 3 bases at V and 7 bases at J, with 13 bases in the middle. The CDR3 totals 13 residues. CDR1 and CDR2 (germline): SGHRS, YFSETQ. DNA of the CDR3: TGCGCCAGCAGCTCAAGGGGAATGTATGAAGCTTTCTTT. It translates to CASSSRGMYEAFF.

This chain uses TRBV19 with TRBJ2-1, with TRBD1 as a possible D gene (6 bases). Germline values: CDR1 LNHDA, CDR2 SQIVND (reference sequence). The CDR3 totals 16 residues. V gave up 3 bases and J gave up 3 bases, with 15 bases separating them. In DNA form, the CDR3 reads TGTGCCAGTAGTATTCATGGGGTCAGGGGCTACAATGAGCAGTTCTTC. It specifies CASSIHGVRGYNEQFF.

The rearrangement joins TRBV18 to TRBJ1-1; maybe TRBD1 (6 bases). Between the trimmed V and J ends, which lost 2 bases and 1 base, there was a span of 14 bases. CDR3 length: 16 residues. The germline CDR1 and CDR2 sequences are KGHSH and LQKENI. CDR3 DNA: TGTGCCAGCTCACCAGGGCTACAGGGCCAGAACACTGAAGCTTTCTTT. This encodes CASSPGLQGQNTEAFF.